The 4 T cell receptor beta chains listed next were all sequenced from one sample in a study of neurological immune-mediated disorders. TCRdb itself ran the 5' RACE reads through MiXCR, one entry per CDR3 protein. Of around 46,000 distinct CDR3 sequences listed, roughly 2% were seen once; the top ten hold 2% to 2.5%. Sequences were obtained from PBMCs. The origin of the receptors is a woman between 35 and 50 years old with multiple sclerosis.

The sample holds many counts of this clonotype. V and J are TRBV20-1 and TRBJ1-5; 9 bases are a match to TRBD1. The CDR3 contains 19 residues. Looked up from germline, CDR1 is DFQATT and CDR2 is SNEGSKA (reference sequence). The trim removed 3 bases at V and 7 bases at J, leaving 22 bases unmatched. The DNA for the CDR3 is TGCAGTGCTAGTATCTTATCCGGGGGACAGGGAATTGACGGACAGCCCCAGCATTTT. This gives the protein CSASILSGGQGIDGQPQHF.

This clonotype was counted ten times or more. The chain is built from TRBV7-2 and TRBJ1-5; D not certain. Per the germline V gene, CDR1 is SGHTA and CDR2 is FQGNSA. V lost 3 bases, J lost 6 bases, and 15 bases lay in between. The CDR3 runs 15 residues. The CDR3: CASSLRASGIQPQHF. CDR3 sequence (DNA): TGTGCCAGCAGCTTGAGGGCCTCGGGTATTCAGCCCCAGCATTTT.

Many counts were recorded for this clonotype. In DNA, the CDR3 is TGTGCCAGCGAGGGACCCCCGGACAATGAGCAGTTCTTC. Its translation is CASEGPPDNEQFF. The chain combines TRBV11-3 with TRBJ2-1, with D perhaps TRBD1 or TRBD2 (5 bases each). The CDR3 spans 13 residues. V was trimmed by 8 bases and J by 5 bases, leaving 13 bases between them. Germline V CDR1 and CDR2: SGHNT, YENEEA.

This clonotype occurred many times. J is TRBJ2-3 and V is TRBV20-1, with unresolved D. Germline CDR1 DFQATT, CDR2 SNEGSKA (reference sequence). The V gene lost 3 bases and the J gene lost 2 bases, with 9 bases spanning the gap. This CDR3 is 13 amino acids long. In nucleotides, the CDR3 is TGCAGTGCTAGTGCCGCGCTCACAGATACGCAGTATTTT. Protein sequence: CSASAALTDTQYF.